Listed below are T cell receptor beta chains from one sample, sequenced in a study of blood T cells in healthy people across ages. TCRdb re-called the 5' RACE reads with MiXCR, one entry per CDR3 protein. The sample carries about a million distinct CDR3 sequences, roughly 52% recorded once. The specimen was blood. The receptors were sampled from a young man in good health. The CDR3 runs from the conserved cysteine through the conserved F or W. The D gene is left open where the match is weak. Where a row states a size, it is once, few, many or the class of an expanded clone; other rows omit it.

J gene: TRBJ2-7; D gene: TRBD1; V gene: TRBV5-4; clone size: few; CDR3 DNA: TGTGCCAGCAGCCATCCGGGACAGGCGTTTAGCGAGCAGTACTTC; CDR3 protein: CASSHPGQAFSEQYF
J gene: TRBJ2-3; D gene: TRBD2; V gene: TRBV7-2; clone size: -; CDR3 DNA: TGTGCCAGCAGCCCCCAAATAGCGGGGTTCACAGATACGCAGTATTTT; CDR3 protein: CASSPQIAGFTDTQYF
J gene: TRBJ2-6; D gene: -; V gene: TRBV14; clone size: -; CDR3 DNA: TGTGCCAGCAGCCGGAGTAGGAGGGCTGGGGCCAACGTCCTGACTTTC; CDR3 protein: CASSRSRRAGANVLTF
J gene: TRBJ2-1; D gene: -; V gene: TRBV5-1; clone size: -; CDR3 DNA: TGCGCCAGCTGGATGGAGGGCCCCTACAATGAGCAGTTCTTC; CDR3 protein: CASWMEGPYNEQFF
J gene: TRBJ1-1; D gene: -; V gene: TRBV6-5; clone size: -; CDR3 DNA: TGTGCCAGCAGTAATACCATGAACACTGAAGCTTTCTTT; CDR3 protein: CASSNTMNTEAFF
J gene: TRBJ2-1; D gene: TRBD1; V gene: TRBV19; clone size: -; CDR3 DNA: TGTACCAGTAGCGCCGGACAGGGGAGGCATAATGAGCAGTTCTTC; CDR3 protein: CTSSAGQGRHNEQFF
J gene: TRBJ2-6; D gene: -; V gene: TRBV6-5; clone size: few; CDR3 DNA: TGTGCCAGCAATACAAAACAGTCTGGGGCCAACGTCCTGACTTTC; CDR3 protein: CASNTKQSGANVLTF
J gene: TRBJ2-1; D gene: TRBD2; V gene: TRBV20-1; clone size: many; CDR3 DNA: TGCAGTGCTAGAGAATGGCTAGCGGGGGTAGGTGAGCAGTTCTTC; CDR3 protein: CSAREWLAGVGEQFF
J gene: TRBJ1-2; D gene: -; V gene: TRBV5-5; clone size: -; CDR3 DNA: TGTGCCAGCAGCTTGCCTTTAGGACAGATCAACTATGGCTACACCTTC; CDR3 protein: CASSLPLGQINYGYTF
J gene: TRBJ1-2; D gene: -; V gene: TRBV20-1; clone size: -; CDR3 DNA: TGCAGTGCTAGTCAGACACAGGGTGATGGCTACACCTTC; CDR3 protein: CSASQTQGDGYTF
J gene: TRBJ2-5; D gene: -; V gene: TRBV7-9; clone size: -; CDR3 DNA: TGTGCCAGCAGCTTCCATTCTGCCGGGGCCGAGGAGACCCAGTACTTC; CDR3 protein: CASSFHSAGAEETQYF
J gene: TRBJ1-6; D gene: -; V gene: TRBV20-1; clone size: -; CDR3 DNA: TGCAGTGCTAGCCGACAACACGATAATTCACCCCTCCACTTT; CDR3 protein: CSASRQHDNSPLHF
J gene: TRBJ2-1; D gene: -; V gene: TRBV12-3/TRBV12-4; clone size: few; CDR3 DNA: TGTGCCAGCACCTTCCTTCTAGCGCCTAACAATGAGCAGTTCTTC; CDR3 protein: CASTFLLAPNNEQFF
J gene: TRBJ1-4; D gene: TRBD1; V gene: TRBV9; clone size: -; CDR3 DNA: TGTGCCAGCAGCTCCTGGGACAGGGGGACAACTAATGAAAAACTGTTTTTT; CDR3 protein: CASSSWDRGTTNEKLFF
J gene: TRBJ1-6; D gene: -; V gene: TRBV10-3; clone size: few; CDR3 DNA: TGTGCCATCAGTGCTTCCTTCAGTAATTCACCCCTCCACTTT; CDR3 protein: CAISASFSNSPLHF
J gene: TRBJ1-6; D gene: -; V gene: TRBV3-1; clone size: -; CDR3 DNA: TGTGCCAGCAGCCAAGATCCAGGCGCGCCCCTCCACTTT; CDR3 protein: CASSQDPGAPLHF
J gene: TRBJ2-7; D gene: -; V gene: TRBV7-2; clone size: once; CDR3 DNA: TGTGCCAGCAGCCTCGGGAAGCCGGGCCGAAGTGTCTACGAGCAGTACTTC; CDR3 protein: CASSLGKPGRSVYEQYF
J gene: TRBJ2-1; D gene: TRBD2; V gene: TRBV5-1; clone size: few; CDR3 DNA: TGCGCCAGCAGCTTGCAACTAGCGGGGCTACCGGAGCAGTTCTTC; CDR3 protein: CASSLQLAGLPEQFF
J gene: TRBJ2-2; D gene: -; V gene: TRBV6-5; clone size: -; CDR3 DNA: TGTGCCAGCACCGCGACAGCGAACACCGGGGAGCTGTTTTTT; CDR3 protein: CASTATANTGELFF
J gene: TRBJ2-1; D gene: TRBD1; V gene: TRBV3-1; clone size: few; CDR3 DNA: TGTGCCAGCAGAGCCGGGACAGGGGCGTTCAATGAGCAGTTCTTC; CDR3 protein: CASRAGTGAFNEQFF
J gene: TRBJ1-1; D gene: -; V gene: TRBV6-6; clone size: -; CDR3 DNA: TGTGCCAGCAGTTACCCCGACAGAACCCTGAGCACTGAAGCTTTCTTT; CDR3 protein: CASSYPDRTLSTEAFF
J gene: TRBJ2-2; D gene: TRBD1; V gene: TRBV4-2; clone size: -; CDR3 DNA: TGTGCCAGCAGCCAAGAGACCGGGACAGGGGCCGGGGAGCTGTTTTTT; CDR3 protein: CASSQETGTGAGELFF
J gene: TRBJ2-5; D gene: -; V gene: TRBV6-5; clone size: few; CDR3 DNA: TGTGCCAGCAGTTACTCGATGACAGCCGGACAGACCCAGTACTTC; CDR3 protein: CASSYSMTAGQTQYF
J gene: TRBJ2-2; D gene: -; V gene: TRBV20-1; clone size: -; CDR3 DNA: TGCAGTGCCAGGTGGAACACCGGGGAGCTGTTTTTT; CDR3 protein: CSARWNTGELFF
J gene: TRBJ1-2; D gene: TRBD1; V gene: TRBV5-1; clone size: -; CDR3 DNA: TGCGCCAGCAGCTTGGATTTCAGGGGGCGAGAGTATGGCTACACCTTC; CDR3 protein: CASSLDFRGREYGYTF
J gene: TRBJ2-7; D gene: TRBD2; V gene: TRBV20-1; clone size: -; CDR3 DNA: TGCAGTGTTTCACTACCCCGGGGGGGGCGAGGCTACGAGCAGTACTTC; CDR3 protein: CSVSLPRGGRGYEQYF
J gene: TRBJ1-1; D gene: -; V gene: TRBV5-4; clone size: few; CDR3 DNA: TGTGCCAGCAGCAATCCTAACACTGAAGCTTTCTTT; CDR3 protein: CASSNPNTEAFF
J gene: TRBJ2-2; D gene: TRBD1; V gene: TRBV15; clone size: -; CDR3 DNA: TGTGCCACCAGCTTCGACAGGGAGTACGGCGGGGAGCTGTTTTTT; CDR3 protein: CATSFDREYGGELFF
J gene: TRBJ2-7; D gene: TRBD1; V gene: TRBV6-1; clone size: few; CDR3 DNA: TGTGCCAGCATTGGGGGAGGGACAGGGACCTCCTACGAGCAGTACTTC; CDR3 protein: CASIGGGTGTSYEQYF
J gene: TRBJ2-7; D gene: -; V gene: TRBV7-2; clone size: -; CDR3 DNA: TGTGCCAGCAGCTTATCAGGGGTTAATAACGAGCAGTACTTC; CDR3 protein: CASSLSGVNNEQYF
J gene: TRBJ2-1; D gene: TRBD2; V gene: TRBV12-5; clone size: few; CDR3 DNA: TGTGCTAGTGGTGGCGGGGGGAGCTCCTACAATGAGCAGTTCTTC; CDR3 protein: CASGGGGSSYNEQFF
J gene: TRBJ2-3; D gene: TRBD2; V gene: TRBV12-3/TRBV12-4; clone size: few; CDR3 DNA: TGTGCCAGCAGACCTACTAGCGGGGGGACCTTAGATACGCAGTATTTT; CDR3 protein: CASRPTSGGTLDTQYF
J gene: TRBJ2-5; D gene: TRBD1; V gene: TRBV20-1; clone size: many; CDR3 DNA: TGCAGTGCTAGACACCCTATCGCCCAGGGGGCAGAGACCCAGTACTTC; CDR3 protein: CSARHPIAQGAETQYF
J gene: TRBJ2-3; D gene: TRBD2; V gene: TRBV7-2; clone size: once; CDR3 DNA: TGTGCCAGCAGCTTAGCTGCGGCGGGGGGGCAAGATACGCAGTATTTT; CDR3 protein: CASSLAAAGGQDTQYF
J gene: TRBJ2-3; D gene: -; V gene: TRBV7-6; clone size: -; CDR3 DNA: TGTGCCAGCAGCGCTCTGGAGGATACGCAGTATTTT; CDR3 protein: CASSALEDTQYF
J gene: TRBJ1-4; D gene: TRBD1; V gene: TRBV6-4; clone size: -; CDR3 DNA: TGTGCCAGCAGTGACGACAGGGGTCTATCTAATGAAAAACTGTTTTTT; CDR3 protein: CASSDDRGLSNEKLFF
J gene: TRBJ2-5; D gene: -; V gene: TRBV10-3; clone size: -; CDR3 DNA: TGTGCCATCAGTGAGTCGTCAGAGCGTGGGACCCAGTACTTC; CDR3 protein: CAISESSERGTQYF
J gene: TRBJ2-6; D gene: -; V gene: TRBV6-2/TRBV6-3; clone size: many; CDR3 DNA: TGTGCCAGCAGCTACTCTGGGGCCAACGTCCTGACTTTC; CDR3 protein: CASSYSGANVLTF
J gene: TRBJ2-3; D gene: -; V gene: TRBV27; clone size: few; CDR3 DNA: TGTGCCAGCAGTTTATCGGTTAACACAGATACGCAGTATTTT; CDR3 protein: CASSLSVNTDTQYF
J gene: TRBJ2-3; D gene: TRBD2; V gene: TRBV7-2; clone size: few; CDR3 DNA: TGTGCCAGCAGCCCCCGACTAGCGGGGGGGCCAGATACGCAGTATTTT; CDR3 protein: CASSPRLAGGPDTQYF